These 3 T cell receptor beta chains were sequenced from one sample in a study of identical twins. A single record per CDR3 protein comes from TCRdb applying MiXCR to the 5' RACE reads. The table includes 400,000 to 500,000 distinct CDR3 sequences, roughly an eighth detected once. These data were also reused for a study on yellow fever vaccine responses in identical twins.

The sequenced material came from CD4+ T cells sorted from blood. These receptors were obtained from a woman aged 18-30 years in good health.

CDR3 protein: CASSPGGGGRETQYF. The CDR3 DNA reads as TGTGCCAGCAGCCCCGGGGGGGGGGGCAGAGAGACCCAGTACTTC. V and J are TRBV12-3 or TRBV12-4 and TRBJ2-5; 8 bases map to TRBD2. J was trimmed by 4 bases and V by 6 bases; bases with no gene match: 10. This CDR3 contains 15 residues.

This clonotype was seen only a few times. The CDR3 DNA reads TGCGCCAGCAGCCAAGTGGTCGGGACAGGGGTTAACTATGGCTACACCTTC. This gives the protein CASSQVVGTGVNYGYTF. The gene calls are TRBV4-3 and TRBJ1-2, with TRBD1 matching 10 bases. The junction had 6 bases not matched to a gene; V was cut back by 1 base and J by 1 base. The V gene's germline CDR1 is LGHNA and CDR2 YSLEER. The CDR3 sequence is 17 residues long.

In its sample, this clonotype was seen many times. CDR3: CASSPSGLANGELFF. The CDR3 DNA reads TGTGCCAGCAGCCCCTCGGGACTAGCGAACGGGGAGCTGTTTTTT. The chain has TRBV7-3 and TRBJ2-2; 10 bases line up with TRBD2. The germline gives CDR1 SGHTA, CDR2 FQGTGA. The CDR3 covers 15 residues. V shed 5 bases and J 7 bases; nucleotides not matched to a gene: 7.